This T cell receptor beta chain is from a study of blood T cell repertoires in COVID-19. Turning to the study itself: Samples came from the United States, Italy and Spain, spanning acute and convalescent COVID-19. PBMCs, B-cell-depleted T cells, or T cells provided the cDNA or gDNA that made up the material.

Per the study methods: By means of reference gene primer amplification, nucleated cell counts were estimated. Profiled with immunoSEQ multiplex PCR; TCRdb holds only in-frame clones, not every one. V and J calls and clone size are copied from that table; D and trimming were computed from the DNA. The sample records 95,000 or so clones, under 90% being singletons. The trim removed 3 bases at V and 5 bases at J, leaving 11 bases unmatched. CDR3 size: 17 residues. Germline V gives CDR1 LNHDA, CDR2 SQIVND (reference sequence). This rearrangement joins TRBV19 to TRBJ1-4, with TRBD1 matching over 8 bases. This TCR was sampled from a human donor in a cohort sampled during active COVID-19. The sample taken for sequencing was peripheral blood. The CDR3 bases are TGTGCCAGTAGTATCCGACCTACCAGGGGGCTGAATGAAAAACTGTTTTTT. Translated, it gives CASSIRPTRGLNEKLFF.